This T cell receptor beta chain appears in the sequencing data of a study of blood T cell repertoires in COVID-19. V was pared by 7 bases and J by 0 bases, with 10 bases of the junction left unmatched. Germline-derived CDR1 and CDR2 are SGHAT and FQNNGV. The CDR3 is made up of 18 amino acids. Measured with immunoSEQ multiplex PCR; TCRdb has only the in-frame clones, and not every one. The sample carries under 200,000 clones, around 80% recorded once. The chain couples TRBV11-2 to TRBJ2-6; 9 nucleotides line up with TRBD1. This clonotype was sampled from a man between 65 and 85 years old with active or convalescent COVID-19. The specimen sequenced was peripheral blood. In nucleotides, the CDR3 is TGTGCCAGCACCAAGGACAGGGGCCTCCCCTCTGGGGCCAACGTCCTGACTTTC. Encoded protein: CASTKDRGLPSGANVLTF.